The clone carrying this T cell receptor beta chain was observed a handful of times. The antigen remains unidentified. These data come from a study of radiation and T cells in renal cell carcinoma. Study-level findings and limits: Top tumor clonotypes rose in blood 2 weeks post-radiation, then contracted.

Repertoires were generated with immunoSEQ multiplex PCR, while TCRdb's copy carries only in-frame clones and drops some. The sample holds approximately 90,000 clones, approximately 86% seen once. Time point given: baseline pretreatment blood. Treatment indicated: 15 Gy SBRT to primary tumor, nephrectomy 4 weeks later. Serial blood draws occurred at baseline and 2 and 4 weeks post-SBRT. Clear cell pathology was present in this patient's renal cell carcinoma. Germline CDR1 is MGHRA and CDR2 is YSYEKL. Trimming stripped 1 base from V and 2 bases from J, with 11 bases between. CDR3 length: 15 residues. The gene calls are TRBV4-1 and TRBJ1-1; D is unresolved. The sequencing here drew on blood, taken from a patient whose treatment included radiotherapy and nephrectomy. The TCR originated in a man aged 45 to 65 with renal cell carcinoma. CDR3 sequence reads: CASSQVGSINTEAFF. The CDR3 DNA reads TGCGCCAGCAGCCAAGTTGGCAGTATTAACACTGAAGCTTTCTTT.